A single sample gave rise to the 30 T cell receptor beta chains below, sequenced in a study of CD8 T cells in ankylosing spondylitis. Each CDR3 protein is one row after TCRdb ran MiXCR on the 5' RACE reads. The sample holds about 130,000 distinct CDR3 sequences, approximately 9.7% seen once. Specimen: blood, either unsorted or a sorted T cell fraction (not recorded which). The receptor source for this set is a male donor with ankylosing spondylitis or in good health (not recorded which).

This clonotype was found many times. J is TRBJ2-3 and V is TRBV9; no clear D. This CDR3 is 15 amino acids long. The ends were cut back, 2 bases at V and 3 bases at J, with 13 bases in the middle. Germline V gene sequence: CDR1 SGDLS, CDR2 YYNGEE. DNA for the CDR3: TGTGCCAGCAGCGTGTTGCTAGAGTTGACAGATACGCAGTATTTT. Amino acids: CASSVLLELTDTQYF. Complete variable domain (other parts from reference TRBV9 and TRBJ2-3): DSGVTQTPKHLITATGQRVTLRCSPRSGDLSVYWYQQSLDQGLQFLIQYYNGEERAKGNILERFSAQQFPDLHSELNLSSLELGDSALYFCASSVLLELTDTQYFGPGTRLTVL.

This clonotype was seen only a few times. The V and J genes are TRBV5-1 and TRBJ1-2, with 7 bases that match TRBD1. Per the germline V gene, CDR1 is SGHRS and CDR2 is YFSETQ. J gave up 2 bases and V 4 bases, and 2 bases lay outside the gene matches. The CDR3 spans 13 residues. The CDR3 nucleotides are TGCGCCAGCAGCGAGGGACAGAACTATGGCTACACCTTC. Translation gives CASSEGQNYGYTF.

This clonotype was recorded a few times. The chain links TRBV6-1 to TRBJ2-2; TRBD2 agrees at 8 bases. Germline lookup yields CDR1 MNHNS and CDR2 SASEGT. The CDR3 extends over 12 amino acids. J was trimmed by 6 bases and V by 8 bases; bases with no gene match: 2. The CDR3 nucleotides are TGTGCCAGCGGGGGACTAGCCGGGGAGCTGTTTTTT. This gives the protein CASGGLAGELFF.

The chain employs TRBV20-1 and TRBJ2-1; weak D call: TRBD2 (5 bases). This CDR3 is 11 amino acids long. From germline, CDR1 is DFQATT and CDR2 SNEGSKA (reference sequence). DNA of the CDR3: TGCAGCCGACTAAGATCTCGTGAGCAGTTCTTC. It yields the protein CSRLRSREQFF.

This clonotype has a count of ten or more. This chain joins TRBV20-1 and TRBJ2-3; D unresolved. Germline CDR1 is DFQATT and CDR2 is SNEGSKA (reference sequence). The CDR3 extends over 14 amino acids. The germline V and J ends were trimmed by 4 bases and 6 bases, with 17 bases remaining between them. The CDR3 DNA sequence: TGCAGTGCTACCGGGCCTGCTGATGGGGATACGCAGTATTTT. This sequence encodes CSATGPADGDTQYF.

The chain recombines TRBV2 with TRBJ2-5; TRBD2 matches at 8 bases. The V and J ends lost 2 bases and 5 bases, in that order; junction bases with no gene match: 7. This CDR3 has 15 amino acids. CDR1 SNHLY and CDR2 FYNNEI come from the germline V gene. This chain's CDR3 is CASSESEREWETQYF. The CDR3 coding sequence is TGTGCCAGCAGTGAATCAGAGCGGGAGTGGGAGACCCAGTACTTC.

Ten or more counts support this clonotype. The chain couples TRBV29-1 to TRBJ1-1; TRBD1 agrees at 8 bases. Germline CDR1 and CDR2: SQVTM and ANQGSEA. CDR3 length equals 16 residues. V gave up 3 bases and J gave up 1 base; unmatched junction bases: 10. CDR3 loop: CSVEDQGARANTEAFF. The CDR3 DNA follows: TGCAGCGTTGAGGACCAGGGGGCTCGGGCGAACACTGAAGCTTTCTTT.

The rearrangement links TRBV4-3 to TRBJ2-4; the match to TRBD2 covers 11 bases. Germline values: CDR1 LGHNA, CDR2 YSLEER. The junction had 9 bases not matched to a gene; V was cut back by 4 bases and J by 7 bases. This CDR3 contains 16 residues. This CDR3 reads CASSLKTSGIYNIQYF. CDR3 nucleotides: TGCGCCAGCAGCCTGAAGACTAGCGGGATTTATAACATTCAGTACTTC.

This clonotype was observed at least ten times. At one end the junction does not follow the germline gene, possibly because of a read error. The J gene is TRBJ2-5, the V gene TRBV30, with 7 bases aligning to TRBD2. Germline CDR1 reads GTSNPN; CDR2 reads SVGIG (reference sequence). This CDR3 is built from 11 residues. CDR3 amino acids: CAWSGEGLFYF. As DNA, the CDR3 is TGTGCCTGGAGTGGAGAGGGACTATTTTATTTC.

This clonotype was counted ten times or more. This chain uses TRBV29-1 with TRBJ2-1, with 7 bases aligning to TRBD1. Germline V gives CDR1 SQVTM, CDR2 ANQGSEA. V was pared by 4 bases and J by 8 bases, with 5 bases of the junction left unmatched. The CDR3 consists of 12 residues. CDR3 coding DNA: TGCAGCGTTGTTTACAGGGGCGATGAGCAGTTCTTC. Translating gives CSVVYRGDEQFF.

The rearrangement joins TRBV7-8 to TRBJ1-5; TRBD1 might be the D (5 bases). Trimming stripped 5 bases from V and 4 bases from J, with 15 bases between. This CDR3 is 15 amino acids long. CDR1 and CDR2 (germline): SGHVS, FQNEAQ. CDR3 region: CASSPRSGANQPQHF. The CDR3 DNA reads TGTGCCAGCAGCCCTCGTAGCGGGGCTAATCAGCCCCAGCATTTT. Full variable domain (rest looked up from reference TRBV7-8 and TRBJ1-5): GAGVSQSPRYKVAKRGQDVALRCDPISGHVSLFWYQQALGQGPEFLTYFQNEAQLDKSGLPSDRFFAERPEGSVSTLKIQRTQQEDSAVYLCASSPRSGANQPQHFGDGTRLSIL.

This clonotype was seen more than once but under ten times. The gene calls are TRBV27 and TRBJ2-7; TRBD1 or TRBD2 may be the D gene (5 bases each). CDR3 size: 13 residues. Trimming left V 10 bases short and J 4 bases short, with 17 bases between. Germline-derived CDR1 and CDR2 are MNHEY and SMNVEV (reference sequence). CDR3 DNA: TGTGCCACTCACCCTCAGGGACGGTACGAGCAGTACTTC. It encodes CATHPQGRYEQYF.

This clonotype has at least ten counts. The chain uses TRBV29-1 and TRBJ1-1; 9 nucleotides match TRBD1. Losses at the gene ends were 7 bases for V and 1 base for J; bases not matched to a gene: 4. CDR3 length equals 13 residues. Germline values: CDR1 SQVTM, CDR2 ANQGSEA. The CDR3 DNA reads as TGCAGCGCCCAGACAGGGGGGAACACTGAAGCTTTCTTT. Its translation: CSAQTGGNTEAFF.

The chain links TRBV5-1 to TRBJ2-7, with D possibly matching TRBD1 (5 bases). The germline gives CDR1 SGHRS, CDR2 YFSETQ. The ends were cut back, 6 bases at V and 4 bases at J, with 14 bases in the middle. The CDR3 has 13 residues. The CDR3 region is CASTGREFYEQYF. CDR3 sequence (DNA): TGCGCCAGCACAGGCAGGGAATTTTACGAGCAGTACTTC. The full variable domain, in which reference TRBV5-1 and TRBJ2-7 provide the parts outside the CDR3, is KAGVTQTPRYLIKTRGQQVTLSCSPISGHRSVSWYQQTPGQGLQFLFEYFSETQRNKGNFPGRFSGRQFSNSRSEMNVSTLELGDSALYLCASTGREFYEQYFGPGTRLTVT.

This clonotype showed up just a few times. The chain carries TRBV20-1 and TRBJ2-7; D uncertain. Trimming pared 3 bases from V and 1 base from J, leaving 10 bases between. There are 13 residues in the CDR3. Germline V gives CDR1 DFQATT, CDR2 SNEGSKA (reference sequence). CDR3 protein: CSASLGPSYEQYF. DNA of the CDR3: TGCAGTGCTAGTCTCGGACCATCCTACGAGCAGTACTTC.

This clonotype has ten or more counts. As DNA, the CDR3 is TGTGCCAGCAGTTACTCGAGTCTAGCCCAGGAGACCCAGTACTTC. Translation gives CASSYSSLAQETQYF. The chain uses TRBV6-5 and TRBJ2-5; the D gene is possibly TRBD2 (5 bases). The ends were cut back, 0 bases at V and 5 bases at J, with 13 bases in the middle. The CDR3 loop spans 15 amino acids. Germline-derived CDR1 and CDR2 are MNHEY and SVGAGI.

Many counts were recorded for this clonotype. The rearrangement joins TRBV7-2 to TRBJ2-7; TRBD2 is a possible D gene (6 bases). V shed 3 bases and J shed 4 bases, with 16 bases lying between them. This CDR3 region has 15 residues. Germline V gives CDR1 SGHTA, CDR2 FQGNSA. CDR3 loop: CASSLGTSGGYEQYF. CDR3 DNA sequence: TGTGCCAGCAGCTTGGGGACTTCTGGGGGATACGAGCAGTACTTC.

The chain couples TRBV2 to TRBJ1-1, with 10 bases aligning to TRBD1. Germline-derived CDR1 and CDR2 are SNHLY and FYNNEI. The CDR3 runs to 14 residues. V was clipped by 11 bases and J by 1 base; unmatched bases: 7. The CDR3 nucleotides read TGTGCCTCTTACGGACAGGGGGGGAACACTGAAGCTTTCTTT. It is translated as CASYGQGGNTEAFF.

This chain joins TRBV29-1 and TRBJ2-7, with a possible D match to TRBD2 (5 bases). Per the germline V gene, CDR1 is SQVTM and CDR2 is ANQGSEA. The CDR3 contains 12 residues. V was trimmed by 5 bases and J by 5 bases, leaving 13 bases between them. The CDR3: CSVRTGSHEQYF. The CDR3 DNA follows: TGCAGCGTTAGGACGGGGAGCCACGAGCAGTACTTC.

This clonotype was observed many times. CDR3: CSAPPEGGYNEQFF. As DNA, the CDR3 is TGCAGTGCTCCACCGGAGGGAGGCTACAATGAGCAGTTCTTC. The V gene is TRBV20-1, the J gene TRBJ2-1; D perhaps matches TRBD2 (6 bases). V lost 5 bases and J 3 bases, leaving 14 bases between the germline ends. The CDR3 contains 14 residues. The germline CDR1 and CDR2 sequences are DFQATT and SNEGSKA (reference sequence).

This clonotype appeared many times. The rearrangement links TRBV4-2 to TRBJ1-6, with unresolved D. Germline CDR1 is LGHNA and CDR2 is YNFKEQ. The CDR3 runs to 15 residues. V was shortened by 1 base and J by 9 bases, with 13 bases between the two germline ends. As DNA, the CDR3 is TGTGCCAGCAGCCAAGGCCTAGATGCTCTTTCACCCCTCCACTTT. Amino acid sequence: CASSQGLDALSPLHF.

Ten or more counts support this clonotype. CDR3 coding DNA: TGTGCCAGCAGCCAAGTCCCGGCAAGCGGGAGGGCGGAGCAGTACTTC. Protein: CASSQVPASGRAEQYF. The chain joins TRBV3-1 to TRBJ2-7; 10 positions agree with TRBD2. J gave up 7 bases and V 1 base, and 10 bases lay outside the gene matches. Germline loops: CDR1 LGHDT, CDR2 YNNKEL (reference sequence). The CDR3 runs to 16 residues.

This clonotype was counted ten times or more. This chain joins TRBV5-1 and TRBJ2-1; 14 bases map to TRBD2. Germline CDR1 reads SGHRS; CDR2 reads YFSETQ. The V gene end was trimmed by 3 bases and the J gene end by 2 bases; junction bases not matched to a gene: 22. The CDR3 sequence is 23 residues long. The CDR3: CASSWQGLFPGTSGSWPYNEQFF. CDR3 nucleotide sequence: TGCGCCAGCAGCTGGCAAGGACTTTTCCCCGGGACTAGCGGGAGCTGGCCCTACAATGAGCAGTTCTTC.

The rearrangement links TRBV5-6 to TRBJ2-7; 8 bases map to TRBD2. CDR1 is SGHDT and CDR2 is YYEEEE in the germline V gene. This CDR3 has 15 amino acids. The V and J ends lost 4 bases and 3 bases, in that order; junction bases with no gene match: 9. The CDR3 loop reads CASSNPGLENYEQYF. DNA for the CDR3: TGTGCCAGCAGCAATCCGGGACTAGAAAACTACGAGCAGTACTTC.

This clonotype was counted a few times. DNA for the CDR3: TGTGCCAGCACGCGGGGAGGGATATACAATGAGCAGTTCTTC. Encoded protein: CASTRGGIYNEQFF. V and J are TRBV12-3 or TRBV12-4 and TRBJ2-1; 7 bases are a match to TRBD2. J gave up 4 bases and V 7 bases, and 7 bases lay outside the gene matches. The CDR3 contains 14 residues.

The rearrangement links TRBV4-2 to TRBJ2-4; TRBD2 matches 12 bases. This CDR3 is 18 amino acids long. The germline CDR1 and CDR2 sequences are LGHNA and YNFKEQ. Trimming removed 4 bases from V and 3 bases from J; junction bases left unmatched: 10. CDR3 DNA sequence: TGTGCCAGCAGCCCCAAAGGACTAGCGGGAAAAGACAAAAACATTCAGTACTTC. Protein product: CASSPKGLAGKDKNIQYF.

This clonotype was detected many times. The J gene is TRBJ2-5, the V gene TRBV20-1, with 8 bases fitting TRBD1. Germline V gives CDR1 DFQATT, CDR2 SNEGSKA (reference sequence). V lost 3 bases, J lost 5 bases, and 8 bases stayed unmatched. The length of the CDR3 is 14 residues. This CDR3 reads CSARARTGWETQYF. CDR3 DNA sequence: TGCAGTGCTAGGGCTAGGACAGGGTGGGAGACCCAGTACTTC.

This clonotype has just a few counts. The chain combines TRBV5-1 with TRBJ2-7; TRBD1 matches at 7 bases. CDR1 and CDR2 (germline): SGHRS, YFSETQ. J gave up 0 bases and V 6 bases, and 6 bases lay outside the gene matches. The length of the CDR3 is 14 residues. The CDR3 is CASTEQGSSYEQYF. The CDR3 DNA sequence: TGCGCCAGCACCGAACAGGGGAGCTCCTACGAGCAGTACTTC.

This clonotype was seen more than once but under ten times. The chain combines TRBV18 with TRBJ2-3; no clear D gene. CDR3 length: 13 residues. Trimming shortened V by 4 bases and J by 6 bases, and 11 bases separated the two germline ends. The V gene's germline CDR1 is KGHSH and CDR2 LQKENI. The CDR3 protein is CASSLDASDTQYF. The CDR3, as DNA: TGTGCCAGCTCACTGGACGCTTCGGATACGCAGTATTTT. The entire variable domain, with the rest obtained from reference TRBV18 and TRBJ2-3, is as follows: NAGVMQNPRHLVRRRGQEARLRCSPMKGHSHVYWYRQLPEEGLKFMVYLQKENIIDESGMPKERFSAEFPKEGPSILRIQQVVRGDSAAYFCASSLDASDTQYFGPGTRLTVL.

This clonotype was counted many times. The chain joins TRBV7-3 to TRBJ2-2, with D tentatively TRBD1 (5 bases). The CDR3 is made up of 14 amino acids. V lost 5 bases, J lost 2 bases, and 9 bases lay in between. Germline-derived CDR1 and CDR2 are SGHTA and FQGTGA. This chain's CDR3 is CASSQQVNTGELFF. CDR3 nucleotides: TGTGCCAGCAGCCAACAGGTTAACACCGGGGAGCTGTTTTTT.